The present entry profiles one TCR beta chain with its context. The CDR3 totals 17 residues. In the original analysis: Estimated nucleated cell counts came from reference gene primer amplification. Assay used: immunoSEQ multiplex PCR; TCRdb lists only in-frame clones, some missing. V and J calls and clone size come straight from that table; D and trimming were deduced from the DNA. The sample holds about 520,000 clones, approximately 85% seen once. The entry originates in a study of blood T cell repertoires in COVID-19. Looking at the study overall: From the United States, Italy and Spain came samples of acute and convalescent COVID-19.

This TCR came from a human donor in a cohort sampled during active COVID-19. The specimen sequenced was peripheral blood. This rearrangement joins TRBV1 to TRBJ2-3; no check of the table's D call, TRBD2, against the DNA was made. TRBV1 is annotated as a pseudogene. CDR3 loop: CTSSPDGLAGAQHTQYF. The CDR3 bases are TGCACCAGCTCCCCGGATGGGCTAGCGGGAGCGCAGCATACGCAGTATTTT.